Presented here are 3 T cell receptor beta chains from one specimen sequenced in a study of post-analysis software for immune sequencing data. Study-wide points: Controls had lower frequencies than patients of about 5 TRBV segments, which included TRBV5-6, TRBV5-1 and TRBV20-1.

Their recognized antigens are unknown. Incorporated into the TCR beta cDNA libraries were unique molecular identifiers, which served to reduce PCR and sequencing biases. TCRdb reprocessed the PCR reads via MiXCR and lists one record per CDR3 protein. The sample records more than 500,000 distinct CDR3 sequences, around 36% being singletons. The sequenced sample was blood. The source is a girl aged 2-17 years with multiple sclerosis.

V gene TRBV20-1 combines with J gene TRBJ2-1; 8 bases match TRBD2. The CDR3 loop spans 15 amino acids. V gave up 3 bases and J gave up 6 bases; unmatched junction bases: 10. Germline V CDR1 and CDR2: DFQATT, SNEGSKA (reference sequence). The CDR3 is CSARGHDRGGNEQFF. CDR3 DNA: TGCAGTGCTAGGGGACATGATCGGGGGGGCAATGAGCAGTTCTTC.

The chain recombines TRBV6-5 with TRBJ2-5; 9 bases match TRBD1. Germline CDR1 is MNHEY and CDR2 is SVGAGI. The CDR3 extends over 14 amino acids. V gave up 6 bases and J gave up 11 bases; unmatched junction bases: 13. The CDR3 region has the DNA TGTGCCAGCAGCACAGGGGGCGCAAAAAATGAGCAGTACTTC. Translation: CASSTGGAKNEQYF.

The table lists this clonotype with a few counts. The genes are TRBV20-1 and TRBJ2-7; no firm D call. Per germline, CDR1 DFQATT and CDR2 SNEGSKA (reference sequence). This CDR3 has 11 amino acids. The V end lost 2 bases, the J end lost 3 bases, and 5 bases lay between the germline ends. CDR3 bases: TGCAGTGCTAGACAGGACTACGAGCAGTACTTC. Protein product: CSARQDYEQYF.